Listed below are T cell receptor beta chains from one sample, sequenced in a study of T cell repertoires in cytomegalovirus infection. Each CDR3 protein is one row after TCRdb ran MiXCR on the reads. The profile covers roughly 76,000 distinct CDR3 sequences, with about 3.8% appearing a single time and about 4.6% taken by the ten largest. Sequencing input: PBMCs. These receptors were obtained from a human donor in good health (CMV status not recorded). Some clones in this sample may be carry-over from other donors' samples. CDR3s include the opening cysteine and the closing phenylalanine or tryptophan. The order of the fields is clone size, D gene, V gene, J gene, CDR3 DNA, CDR3 protein. The D gene is left open where the match is weak. Clone size reads once, few, many, or a class if the clone is expanded.

many	.	TRBV6-2/TRBV6-3	TRBJ2-7	TGTGCCAGCAGTTACCCAGACAGGATCTACGAGCAGTACTTC	CASSYPDRIYEQYF
many	.	TRBV7-8	TRBJ2-1	TGTGCCAGCAGCTTAGTGGCGGGGGCCCTGATCTATACCTACAATGAGCAGTTCTTC	CASSLVAGALIYTYNEQFF
many	.	TRBV20-1	TRBJ1-2	TGCAGTGCTAGAGCAGGGATCGGCCGAGGCTACACCTTC	CSARAGIGRGYTF
many	.	TRBV20-1	TRBJ1-5	TGCAGTGCCACCGACAGCCTCGTGGGTCAGCCCCAGCATTTT	CSATDSLVGQPQHF
many	TRBD1	TRBV5-4	TRBJ2-7	TGTGCCAGCAGCTTGATAAAGGGACAGGGGGCGGGCGAGCAGTACTTC	CASSLIKGQGAGEQYF
many	.	TRBV19	TRBJ2-3	TGTGCCAGTAGTATCGCGGCGTTCCTTTCAGATACGCAGTATTTT	CASSIAAFLSDTQYF
many	.	TRBV6-2/TRBV6-3	TRBJ1-4	TGTGCCAGCAGTACCCTTGGTGCAACTAATGAAAAACTGTTTTTT	CASSTLGATNEKLFF
many	.	TRBV6-2/TRBV6-3	TRBJ1-1	TGTGCCAGCAGTTACTGGACGCCGAACACTGAAGCTTTCTTT	CASSYWTPNTEAFF
many	.	TRBV28	TRBJ2-2	TGTGCCAGCACCCATTATGGGGAGGAAGGGAGGTACACCGGGGAGCTGTTTTTT	CASTHYGEEGRYTGELFF
many	.	TRBV28	TRBJ1-5	TGTGCCAGCAGTGGGAATGACAGGTTCAATCAGCCCCAGCATTTT	CASSGNDRFNQPQHF
many	.	TRBV7-9	TRBJ2-5	TGTGCCAGCAGCTTATTCGGCCCCGGGGGAGAGACCCAGTACTTC	CASSLFGPGGETQYF
many	TRBD2	TRBV4-3	TRBJ2-7	TGCGCCAGCAGCCGTCGACTAGCGGGAGTTCGCGAGCAGTACTTC	CASSRRLAGVREQYF
many	.	TRBV7-2	TRBJ2-7	TGTGCCAGCAGACCCCCGGGGGAGCCCTTCGAGCAGTACTTC	CASRPPGEPFEQYF
many	TRBD2	TRBV4-1	TRBJ2-2	TGCGCCAGCAGCCAAGGAGCTAGCGGGGGGGCCGGGACCGGGGAGCTGTTTTTT	CASSQGASGGAGTGELFF
many	.	TRBV19	TRBJ1-5	TGTGCCAGTAGCGCCAGGGGAGGGACCGTTCAGCCCCAGCATTTT	CASSARGGTVQPQHF
many	.	TRBV4-1	TRBJ1-4	TGCGCCAGCAGCCAAGATTCAGTTGAAAAACTGTTTTTT	CASSQDSVEKLFF